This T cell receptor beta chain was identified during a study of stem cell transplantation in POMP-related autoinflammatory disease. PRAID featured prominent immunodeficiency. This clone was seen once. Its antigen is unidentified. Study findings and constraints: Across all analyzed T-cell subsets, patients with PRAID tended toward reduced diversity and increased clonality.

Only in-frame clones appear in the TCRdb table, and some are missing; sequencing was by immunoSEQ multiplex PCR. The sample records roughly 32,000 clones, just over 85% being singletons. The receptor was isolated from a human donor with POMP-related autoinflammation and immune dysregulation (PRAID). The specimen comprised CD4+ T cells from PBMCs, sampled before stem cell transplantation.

This CDR3 reads CASRTGRNQPQHF. CDR3 nucleotide sequence: TGTGCCAGTCGGACAGGGAGAAATCAGCCCCAGCATTTT. The chain uses TRBV6-5 and TRBJ1-5; the match to TRBD1 covers 8 bases. The CDR3 is made up of 13 amino acids. Per the germline V gene, CDR1 is MNHEY and CDR2 is SVGAGI. J was trimmed by 4 bases and V by 9 bases; bases with no gene match: 5.